This T cell receptor (beta chain) was documented in a study of cytomegalovirus exposure and HLA in healthy donors. The V and J ends lost 4 bases and 3 bases, in that order; junction bases with no gene match: 8. This CDR3 has 15 amino acids. CDR1 is SGHDT and CDR2 is YYEEEE in the germline V gene. This clone has more than one count but fewer than ten. PCR amplification relied on 60 Vbeta primers (plus 13 Jbeta primers). TCRdb keeps only in-frame clones here, not all; method: immunoSEQ multiplex PCR. The sample has hundreds of thousands of clones, under 80% seen once. The chain couples TRBV5-6 to TRBJ2-7; TRBD1 aligns across 9 bases. This TCR came from a girl aged 2 to 10 in good health and CMV-seronegative. What was sequenced was PBMCs. As DNA, the CDR3 is TGTGCCAGCAGCGGGGTCAGGACAGGGGTCTACGAGCAGTACTTC. Translated, it gives CASSGVRTGVYEQYF.